This TCR beta chain was sequenced during a study of cytomegalovirus exposure and HLA in healthy donors. Primers included in the PCR were 60 Vbeta and 13 Jbeta primers. The repertoire was sequenced with immunoSEQ multiplex PCR; TCRdb's copy has only in-frame clones and lacks some. In the table there are around 140,000 clones, 75% to 80% of which are singletons. The count of this clone is one. Sequenced sample: PBMCs. This receptor was taken from a woman aged 55 to 70 in good health and CMV-seronegative.

This chain's CDR3 is CASSDTGGYGYTF. In DNA form, the CDR3 reads TGTGCCAGCAGCGATACAGGGGGCTATGGCTACACCTTC. The chain recombines TRBV7-3 with TRBJ1-2; TRBD1 aligns across 8 bases. The CDR3 has 13 amino acids. V lost 5 bases, J lost 4 bases, and 3 bases stayed unmatched. Per the germline V gene, CDR1 is SGHTA and CDR2 is FQGTGA.